One sample yielded the 6 T cell receptor beta chains listed below, sequenced in a study of blood T cell repertoires in COVID-19. Clones were read by immunoSEQ multiplex PCR, and TCRdb kept only the in-frame ones, dropping some. The repertoire holds about 300,000 clones, with about 81% as singletons. Input material: peripheral blood. These receptors all stem from a human donor with COVID-19, enrolled during active disease. The donor label of this sample is uncertain.

The chain recombines TRBV6-5 with TRBJ1-5, with D tentatively TRBD1 (5 bases). The CDR3 is made up of 13 amino acids. V lost 8 bases to trimming and J lost 3 bases, with 11 bases between them. CDR1 MNHEY and CDR2 SVGAGI come from the germline V gene. The CDR3 region has the DNA TGTGCCAGCGAAGGACACCTCAATCAGCCCCAGCATTTT. Amino acid sequence: CASEGHLNQPQHF.

The chain uses TRBV2 and TRBJ2-7, with 8 bases aligning to TRBD1. Trimming at V came to 4 bases and at J to 4 bases, leaving 12 bases not matched to a gene. This CDR3 is built from 16 residues. Germline V gene sequence: CDR1 SNHLY, CDR2 FYNNEI. The CDR3: CASSGLTGTGGYEQYF. As DNA, the CDR3 is TGTGCCAGCAGTGGGTTGACTGGAACAGGGGGTTACGAGCAGTACTTC.

The J gene is TRBJ2-1, the V gene TRBV3-1 (or the pseudogene TRBV3-2); 7 positions match TRBD2. The J segment lost 4 bases and the V segment lost 3 bases, leaving 9 bases of the junction unmatched. Germline CDR1 and CDR2: LGHDT and YNNKEL (reference sequence). This CDR3 comprises 16 residues. Here the CDR3 DNA reads TGTGCCAGCAGCCAGTCGGGCGGGAGAGGGTACAATGAGCAGTTCTTC. This encodes CASSQSGGRGYNEQFF.

The chain employs TRBV5-1 and TRBJ2-7; tentatively, D is TRBD1 (6 bases). The CDR3 spans 15 residues. V lost 5 bases to trimming and J lost 5 bases, with 20 bases between them. Germline assignment: CDR1 SGHRS and CDR2 YFSETQ. In DNA form, the CDR3 reads TGCGCCAGCAGTTCGAAACCGGGACAACCGAACGAGCAGTACTTC. This codes for CASSSKPGQPNEQYF.

V usage is TRBV3-1 (or the pseudogene TRBV3-2) and J usage is TRBJ1-6; D perhaps matches TRBD1 (5 bases). Trimming took off 1 base at V and 16 bases at J, with 11 bases between the two ends. This CDR3 spans 12 amino acids. CDR1 LGHDT and CDR2 YNNKEL come from the germline V gene (reference sequence). The CDR3 nucleotides are TGTGCCAGCAGCCAAGCCCAGGGCCCGCTCCACTTT. It yields the protein CASSQAQGPLHF.

CDR3 sequence: CASSPTWTDGNTGELFF. The CDR3 region has the DNA TGCGCCAGCAGCCCGACCTGGACAGATGGTAACACCGGGGAGCTGTTTTTT. The chain employs TRBV5-1 and TRBJ2-2; TRBD1 is a possible D gene (6 bases). The germline V and J ends were trimmed by 4 bases and 2 bases, with 18 bases remaining between them. Germline CDR1 SGHRS, CDR2 YFSETQ. CDR3 length: 17 residues.